The 10 T cell receptor beta chains presented below share a single source sample, sequenced in a study of patients with pleural tuberculosis. TCRdb reprocessed the reads with MiXCR, giving one entry per CDR3 protein. The sample includes 45,000 to 55,000 distinct CDR3 sequences, less than 8% of them seen just once. The receptor set was obtained from a human donor with pleural tuberculosis.

This clonotype was detected many times. The J gene is TRBJ2-1, the V gene TRBV20-1, with D possibly matching TRBD1 (6 bases). The CDR3 totals 15 residues. Germline V CDR1 and CDR2: DFQATT, SNEGSKA (reference sequence). Trimming took off 5 bases at V and 3 bases at J, with 17 bases between the two ends. CDR3 DNA sequence: TGCAGTGCTTTCCAAACAGGGTTCAGCTACAATGAGCAGTTCTTC. Its protein product is CSAFQTGFSYNEQFF.

About this clonotype itself: This clone may be a read error of a much larger clone one base away. J is TRBJ1-5 and V is TRBV12-3 or TRBV12-4; D may be TRBD1 (5 bases). V was pared by 3 bases and J by 4 bases, with 7 bases between. The CDR3 has 13 residues. CDR3 protein: CASSFRGNQPQHF. The CDR3, as DNA: TGTGCCAGCAGTTTCCGGGGGAATCAGCCCCAGCATTTT.

Many counts were recorded for this clonotype. The V and J genes are TRBV15 and TRBJ2-5; no reliable D call. Germline CDR1 reads LNHNV; CDR2 reads YYDKDF (reference sequence). Trimming left V 0 bases short and J 5 bases short, with 10 bases between. There are 14 residues in the CDR3. The CDR3 here is CATSRDLGLETQYF. In nucleotides, the CDR3 is TGTGCCACCAGCAGAGATCTAGGGCTGGAGACCCAGTACTTC.

This clonotype was observed at least ten times. V gene TRBV27 combines with J gene TRBJ2-1; 9 nucleotides align to TRBD1. In germline, CDR1 is MNHEY, CDR2 SMNVEV (reference sequence). The CDR3 runs to 13 residues. Trimming cost V 10 bases and J 9 bases; bases outside gene matches: 10. CDR3 in DNA: TGTGCCACCCGACAGGGGGGTTACGGTGAGCAGTTCTTC. It codes for CATRQGGYGEQFF.

This rearrangement joins TRBV18 to TRBJ2-7; 10 nucleotides line up with TRBD1. Losses at the gene ends were 6 bases for V and 5 bases for J; bases not matched to a gene: 10. Per the germline V gene, CDR1 is KGHSH and CDR2 is LQKENI. This CDR3 spans 15 amino acids. The CDR3 sequence: CASSHLGTGDHEQYF. The DNA of the CDR3 is TGTGCCAGCTCGCATTTAGGGACAGGGGACCACGAGCAGTACTTC.

There are many counts of this clonotype. The chain employs TRBV12-3 or TRBV12-4 and TRBJ2-7, with 9 positions matching TRBD1. The ends lost 5 bases at V and 2 bases at J; junction bases unmatched: 7. There are 15 residues in the CDR3. CDR3 coding DNA: TGTGCCAGCAGTCCCGGGACAGGGACGACCTACGAGCAGTACTTC. Translating it yields CASSPGTGTTYEQYF.

This clonotype was detected a few times. This sequence joins TRBV30 and TRBJ2-1; no clear D gene. The V gene lost 0 bases and the J gene lost 9 bases, with 6 bases spanning the gap. This CDR3 comprises 11 residues. Germline V gene data show CDR1 as GTSNPN and CDR2 as SVGIG (reference sequence). CDR3 DNA: TGTGCCTGGAGTGTAGGGATTGAGCAGTTCTTC. Protein: CAWSVGIEQFF.

This clonotype was seen at least ten times. The chain couples TRBV20-1 to TRBJ2-5; 11 bases align to TRBD1. V was pared by 6 bases and J by 5 bases, with 8 bases of the junction left unmatched. Germline values: CDR1 DFQATT, CDR2 SNEGSKA (reference sequence). There are 14 residues in the CDR3. The CDR3, as DNA: TGCAGTGCCTTCCGGACAGGGGGCCTGGAGACCCAGTACTTC. It specifies CSAFRTGGLETQYF.

This clonotype was picked up many times. The chain uses TRBV20-1 and TRBJ2-3; D might be TRBD1 or TRBD2, each matching 5 bases. CDR1 DFQATT and CDR2 SNEGSKA come from the germline V gene (reference sequence). Deletions cut 4 bases from V and 2 bases from J, with 13 bases between. The CDR3 spans 14 residues. The DNA of the CDR3 is TGCAGTGCTACCGGGACGGCCGACACAGATACGCAGTATTTT. Its protein product is CSATGTADTDTQYF.

The chain links TRBV7-3 to TRBJ2-1, with 7 positions matching TRBD1. The CDR3 runs 17 residues. Trimming removed 0 bases from V and 6 bases from J; junction bases left unmatched: 11. Germline V gives CDR1 SGHTA, CDR2 FQGTGA. In DNA, the CDR3 is TGTGCCAGCAGCTTAACGATTGGACAGGCAGAAGGCAATGAGCAGTTCTTC. It specifies CASSLTIGQAEGNEQFF.